The sequence of this TCR beta chain was determined in a study of cytomegalovirus exposure and HLA in healthy donors. CDR1 is SQVTM, CDR2 ANQGSEA, per germline. V shed 4 bases, J shed 4 bases, and the junction held 6 bases outside the gene matches. The CDR3 extends over 14 amino acids. This clone was counted a few times. Its antigen remains unknown. The PCR was carried out with 60 Vbeta primers and 13 Jbeta primers. TCRdb's copy holds only in-frame clones and misses some; the assay was immunoSEQ multiplex PCR. Of about 110,000 clones listed, 75% to 90% are singletons. Study findings and constraints: Association with HLA alleles at 0.05 false discovery rate was found for 17,000 or so TCR beta sequences in a later analysis. Some highly shared sequence variants likely arose as a pipeline artifact.

This clonotype originated in a man between 35 and 55 years old in good health and CMV-seronegative. Sequenced: PBMCs. The chain uses TRBV29-1 and TRBJ2-1; 8 bases are a match to TRBD1. The CDR3 sequence is CSVVGGQGYNEQFF. CDR3 sequence (DNA): TGCAGCGTTGTGGGTGGACAGGGTTACAATGAGCAGTTCTTC.